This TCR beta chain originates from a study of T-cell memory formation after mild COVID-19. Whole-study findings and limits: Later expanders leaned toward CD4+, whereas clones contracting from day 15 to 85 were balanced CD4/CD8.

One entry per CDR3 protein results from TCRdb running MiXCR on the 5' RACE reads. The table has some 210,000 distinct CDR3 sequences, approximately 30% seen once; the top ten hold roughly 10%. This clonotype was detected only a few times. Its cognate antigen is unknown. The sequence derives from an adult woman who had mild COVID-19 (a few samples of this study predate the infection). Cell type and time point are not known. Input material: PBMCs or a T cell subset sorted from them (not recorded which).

The CDR3 region has the DNA TGTGCCAGCAGCCTTCGGGGACAGGTAGCCAAAAACATTCAGTACTTC. Translating it yields CASSLRGQVAKNIQYF. This chain uses TRBV3-1 with TRBJ2-4; 8 positions agree with TRBD1. The germline CDR1 and CDR2 sequences are LGHDT and YNNKEL (reference sequence). The CDR3 totals 16 residues. After removal of 4 bases from V and 0 bases from J, the junction contained 5 bases not matched to a gene. The variable domain in full, completed from reference TRBV3-1 and TRBJ2-4, reads DTAVSQTPKYLVTQMGNDKSIKCEQNLGHDTMYWYKQDSKKFLKIMFSYNNKELIINETVPNRFSPKSPDKAHLNLHINSLELGDSAVYFCASSLRGQVAKNIQYFGAGTRLSVL.